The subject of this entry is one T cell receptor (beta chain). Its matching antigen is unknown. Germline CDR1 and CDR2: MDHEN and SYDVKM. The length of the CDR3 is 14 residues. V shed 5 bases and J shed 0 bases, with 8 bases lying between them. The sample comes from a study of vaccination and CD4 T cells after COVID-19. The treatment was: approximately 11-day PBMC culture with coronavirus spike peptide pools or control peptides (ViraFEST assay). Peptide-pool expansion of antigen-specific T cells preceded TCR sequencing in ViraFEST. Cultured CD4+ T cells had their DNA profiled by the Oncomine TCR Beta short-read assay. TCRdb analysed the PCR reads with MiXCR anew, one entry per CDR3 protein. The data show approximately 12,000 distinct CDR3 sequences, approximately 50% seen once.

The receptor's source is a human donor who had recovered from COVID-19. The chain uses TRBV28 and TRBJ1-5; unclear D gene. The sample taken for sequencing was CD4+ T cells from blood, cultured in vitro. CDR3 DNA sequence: TGTGCCAGCAGTACCCATGGTAGCAATCAGCCCCAGCATTTT. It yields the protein CASSTHGSNQPQHF.